These 16 T cell receptor beta chains were all obtained from the same sample, sequenced in a study of shared clonotypes between healthy human individuals. Measured with immunoSEQ multiplex PCR; TCRdb has only the in-frame clones, and not every one. This table holds 2 million or so clones, 85% to 95% found once. The sample was naive CD4+ T cells sorted from blood. The subset was: CD45RA+ positively selected. These receptors originate from a man aged 18 to 29 in good health.

V is TRBV25-1 and J is TRBJ2-7, with D perhaps matching TRBD2 (5 bases). The CDR3 sequence is 12 residues long. CDR1 MGHDK and CDR2 SYGVNS come from the germline V gene. Trimming cost V 2 bases and J 6 bases, with 8 bases left between them. Written as DNA, the CDR3 is TGTGCCAGCAGTGAAGGAGCGGTCGAGCAGTACTTC. Amino acid sequence: CASSEGAVEQYF.

V usage is TRBV2 and J usage is TRBJ1-6; D is perhaps TRBD1 (5 bases). Trimming removed 3 bases at V and 9 bases at J, with 12 bases between. CDR3 length equals 14 residues. Germline V gene data show CDR1 as SNHLY and CDR2 as FYNNEI. CDR3 residues: CASSDLGGSSPLHF. In DNA, the CDR3 is TGTGCCAGCAGTGATCTTGGGGGGAGTTCACCCCTCCACTTT.

The chain joins TRBV6-6 to TRBJ1-3, with D unclear. The V end was cut by 4 bases, the J end by 4 bases, with 5 bases between. The CDR3 loop spans 12 amino acids. Germline V gene sequence: CDR1 MNHNY, CDR2 SVGAGI (reference sequence). CDR3 coding DNA: TGTGCCAGCAGTTCTCGGGGAAACACCATATATTTT. Its translation: CASSSRGNTIYF.

V gene TRBV11-2 combines with J gene TRBJ2-1; D is perhaps TRBD1 (5 bases). In germline, CDR1 is SGHAT, CDR2 FQNNGV. This CDR3 comprises 12 residues. V gave up 3 bases and J gave up 14 bases, with 14 bases separating them. In DNA form, the CDR3 reads TGTGCCAGCAGCTTCTTCGGACAAAGTAAGTTCTTC. It yields the protein CASSFFGQSKFF.

The chain has TRBV4-1 and TRBJ2-1, with 12 bases identical to TRBD1. This CDR3 region has 14 residues. The germline gives CDR1 MGHRA, CDR2 YSYEKL. Germline trimming cut 4 bases from V and 10 bases from J; bases unmatched to any gene: 5. This chain's CDR3 is CASSLGTGGSEQFF. The CDR3 DNA reads TGCGCCAGCAGCCTCGGGACAGGGGGCAGCGAGCAGTTCTTC.

The chain combines TRBV28 with TRBJ1-2, with 11 nucleotides matching TRBD1. J lost 8 bases, V lost 1 base, and 6 bases had no gene match. This CDR3 is built from 15 residues. The germline V gene has CDR1 MDHEN and CDR2 SYDVKM. The CDR3 loop reads CASSLSPGQGDGYTF. The CDR3 DNA reads TGTGCCAGCAGTTTATCGCCGGGACAGGGGGACGGCTACACCTTC.

This clone was seen once. This chain connects TRBV29-1 to TRBJ1-5, with D possibly matching TRBD1 (6 bases). This CDR3 has 12 residues. Trimming cost V 7 bases and J 5 bases, with 12 bases left between them. CDR1 is SQVTM and CDR2 is ANQGSEA in the germline V gene. For the CDR3, the DNA is TGCAGCGCGGGGGGGGCAGATCAGCCCCAGCATTTT. Encoded protein: CSAGGADQPQHF.

The gene calls are TRBV6-6 and TRBJ2-1; 8 positions match TRBD1. CDR1 is MNHNY, CDR2 SVGAGI, per germline (reference sequence). V trimming: 6 bases; J trimming: 8 bases; junction bases outside the gene matches: 9. The CDR3 is made up of 14 amino acids. The CDR3 DNA reads TGTGCCAGCAGGCCGGGACAGGTGGTGGATGAGCAGTTCTTC. Amino acid sequence: CASRPGQVVDEQFF.

Of note for this clone: The same CDR3 can be traced to other DNA sequences in this sample. J is TRBJ1-4 and V is TRBV7-9, with D unresolved. V shed 0 bases and J shed 7 bases, with 6 bases lying between them. Germline-derived CDR1 and CDR2 are SEHNR and FQNEAQ (reference sequence). CDR3 size: 13 residues. The CDR3 loop reads CASSLAGSEKLFF. The DNA of the CDR3 is TGTGCCAGCAGCTTAGCTGGGAGTGAAAAACTGTTTTTT. The variable domain in full, with the rest retrieved from reference TRBV7-9 and TRBJ1-4, is DTGVSQNPRHKITKRGQNVTFRCDPISEHNRLYWYRQTLGQGPEFLTYFQNEAQLEKSRLLSDRFSAERPKGSFSTLEIQRTEQGDSAMYLCASSLAGSEKLFFGSGTQLSVL.

CDR3 amino acids: CASSRTANTGELFF. In DNA, the CDR3 is TGCGCCAGCTCAAGGACAGCGAACACCGGGGAGCTGTTTTTT. This rearrangement joins TRBV10-1 to TRBJ2-2; TRBD1 might be the D (6 bases). Germline V CDR1 and CDR2: WNHNN, SYGVQD (reference sequence). Trimming stripped 8 bases from V and 0 bases from J, with 10 bases between. The CDR3 extends over 14 amino acids.

Note on this clone: The sample has other DNA sequences that encode this CDR3 too. The CDR3 reads CASSLVGGSGNTIYF. Here the CDR3 DNA reads TGCGCCAGCAGCTTGGTGGGAGGATCTGGAAACACCATATATTTT. The chain couples TRBV5-1 to TRBJ1-3; no definite D call. The V gene lost 0 bases and the J gene lost 1 base, with 8 bases spanning the gap. The V gene's germline CDR1 is SGHRS and CDR2 YFSETQ. This CDR3 contains 15 residues.

The J gene is TRBJ2-1, the V gene TRBV2, with D unresolved. Germline V gene sequence: CDR1 SNHLY, CDR2 FYNNEI. The CDR3 is made up of 12 amino acids. The V end lost 7 bases, the J end lost 6 bases, and 10 bases lay between the germline ends. CDR3 residues: CASTPLGNEQFF. CDR3 coding DNA: TGTGCCAGCACCCCGCTCGGCAATGAGCAGTTCTTC.

The chain uses TRBV7-9 and TRBJ2-1; TRBD1 or TRBD2 may be the D gene (5 bases each). The germline V gene has CDR1 SEHNR and CDR2 FQNEAQ (reference sequence). V was pared by 2 bases and J by 3 bases, with 11 bases between. The CDR3 covers 15 residues. CDR3 protein: CASSLPEGHYNEQFF. CDR3 bases: TGTGCCAGCAGCTTACCAGAGGGGCACTACAATGAGCAGTTCTTC.

This chain links TRBV2 with TRBJ1-1, with a weak D call TRBD1 (6 bases). The CDR3 length is 14 residues. V was trimmed by 5 bases and J by 1 base, leaving 11 bases between them. The germline V gene encodes CDR1 SNHLY and CDR2 FYNNEI. The CDR3 nucleotides are TGTGCCAGCAGTCAACAGGGCCCGAACACTGAAGCTTTCTTT. Protein: CASSQQGPNTEAFF.

The J gene is TRBJ2-2, the V gene TRBV5-8, with unresolved D. Germline CDR1 SGHTS, CDR2 YDEGEE. The CDR3 sequence is 12 residues long. V was cut by 2 bases and J by 8 bases, with 7 bases left in between. CDR3 coding DNA: TGTGCCAGCAGCTTAGATCGAGGGGAGCTGTTTTTT. It codes for CASSLDRGELFF.

In DNA, the CDR3 is TGTGCCAGCAGCCAATCGGGGTTATTAGGGTACACCTTC. Its translation: CASSQSGLLGYTF. The V and J genes are TRBV14 and TRBJ1-2; D gene uncertain. Trimming shortened V by 2 bases and J by 11 bases, and 15 bases separated the two germline ends. Germline V lookup: CDR1 SGHDN, CDR2 FVKESK. The CDR3 contains 13 residues.